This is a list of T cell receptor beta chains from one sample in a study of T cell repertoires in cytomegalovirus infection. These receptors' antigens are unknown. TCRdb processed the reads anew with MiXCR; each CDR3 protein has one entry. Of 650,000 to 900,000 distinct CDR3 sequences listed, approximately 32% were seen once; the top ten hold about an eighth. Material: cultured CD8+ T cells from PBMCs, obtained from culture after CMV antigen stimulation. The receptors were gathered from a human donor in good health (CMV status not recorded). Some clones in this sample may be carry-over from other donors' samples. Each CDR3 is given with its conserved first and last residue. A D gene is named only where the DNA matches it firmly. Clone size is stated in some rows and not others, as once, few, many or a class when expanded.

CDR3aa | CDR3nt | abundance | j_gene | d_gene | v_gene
CASSMGRKGVETQYF | TGTGCCAGCAGCATGGGACGCAAAGGGGTAGAGACCCAGTACTTC | few | TRBJ2-5 | - | TRBV6-5
CASSPRVGGAHEQFF | TGTGCCAGCAGCCCTCGGGTCGGGGGGGCGCATGAGCAGTTCTTC | - | TRBJ2-1 | TRBD2 | TRBV7-9
CASSQPDTEGNQPQHF | TGCGCCAGCAGCCAACCCGACACGGAGGGCAATCAGCCCCAGCATTTT | once | TRBJ1-5 | - | TRBV4-1
CASSLGSPSDEQYF | TGTGCCAGCAGCCTTGGGAGCCCCTCCGACGAGCAGTACTTC | - | TRBJ2-7 | - | TRBV7-6
CASSYHPPPGGEETQYF | TGTGCCAGCAGTTACCACCCCCCGCCGGGGGGCGAAGAGACCCAGTACTTC | - | TRBJ2-5 | - | TRBV6-2/TRBV6-3
CASSLGLRRALWDEKLFF | TGTGCCAGCAGCTTAGGGCTCCGGAGGGCCCTGTGGGATGAAAAACTGTTTTTT | - | TRBJ1-4 | - | TRBV7-2
CASSSSNPQAFF | TGTGCCAGCAGCTCCTCGAATCCGCAAGCTTTCTTT | few | TRBJ1-1 | - | TRBV7-6
CASSPRGGSSEAFF | TGTGCCAGCAGCCCCCGAGGGGGGTCTTCTGAAGCTTTCTTT | few | TRBJ1-1 | - | TRBV7-6
CASSPTLGVEQFF | TGTGCCAGCAGCCCCACGCTCGGGGTTGAGCAGTTCTTC | - | TRBJ2-1 | - | TRBV5-6
CASSAPGGYNSPLHF | TGTGCCAGCAGCGCCCCCGGGGGTTATAATTCACCCCTCCACTTT | few | TRBJ1-6 | - | TRBV7-9
CASSSTRTSGGAYNEQFF | TGTGCCAGTAGTTCCACACGGACTAGCGGGGGGGCCTACAATGAGCAGTTCTTC | - | TRBJ2-1 | TRBD2 | TRBV19
CASNIGLNTEAFF | TGTGCCAGCAATATAGGTTTGAACACTGAAGCTTTCTTT | - | TRBJ1-1 | - | TRBV6-8
CASSVIQGVGETQYF | TGTGCCAGCAGTGTGATCCAGGGGGTGGGGGAGACCCAGTACTTC | many | TRBJ2-5 | TRBD1 | TRBV6-1
CASSLRPGQGIKTQYF | TGTGCCAGCAGCTTGAGACCGGGACAGGGTATTAAGACCCAGTACTTC | - | TRBJ2-5 | TRBD1 | TRBV5-4
CASSYRGAQSSYNEQFF | TGTGCCAGCAGCTACAGGGGCGCCCAAAGCTCCTACAATGAGCAGTTCTTC | few | TRBJ2-1 | TRBD1 | TRBV6-5
CASSPTLGLATDTQYF | TGTGCCAGCAGCCCGACTCTAGGACTAGCCACAGATACGCAGTATTTT | once | TRBJ2-3 | TRBD2 | TRBV12-3/TRBV12-4
CASSPGSRAEAFF | TGTGCCAGCAGCCCTGGGTCTCGCGCTGAAGCTTTCTTT | - | TRBJ1-1 | - | TRBV27
CASSLEDRSYGCTF | TGTGCCAGCAGCTTGGAAGACAGGTCGTATGGCTGCACCTTC | - | TRBJ1-2 | - | TRBV5-6
CASPDREPISGANVLTF | TGTGCCAGTCCGGACAGGGAACCAATCTCTGGGGCCAACGTCCTGACTTTC | - | TRBJ2-6 | TRBD1 | TRBV19
CASSQPGQGKTYEQYF | TGTGCCAGCAGCCAACCGGGACAGGGGAAAACCTACGAGCAGTACTTC | - | TRBJ2-7 | TRBD1 | TRBV14
CASKRDRANEQFF | TGTGCCAGCAAACGGGACAGGGCGAATGAGCAGTTCTTC | - | TRBJ2-1 | TRBD1 | TRBV6-5
CASISSVGGRNEQFF | TGTGCCAGCATCTCTAGCGTCGGTGGTCGTAATGAGCAGTTCTTC | - | TRBJ2-1 | - | TRBV12-3/TRBV12-4
CSVEAHSDRGYGYTF | TGCAGCGTTGAAGCCCATAGTGACAGAGGCTATGGCTACACCTTC | - | TRBJ1-2 | - | TRBV29-1
CASSSPTSGVWDEQFF | TGTGCCAGCAGCTCGCCAACTAGCGGGGTCTGGGATGAGCAGTTCTTC | few | TRBJ2-1 | TRBD2 | TRBV7-3
CASSPGSSYNEQFF | TGTGCCAGCAGCCCCGGGAGCTCCTACAATGAGCAGTTCTTC | many | TRBJ2-1 | - | TRBV7-6
CASSSARAYEQYF | TGTGCCAGCAGCTCCGCCCGGGCCTACGAGCAGTACTTC | few | TRBJ2-7 | - | TRBV7-9
CASSLKNGAGYTF | TGCGCCAGCAGCCTTAAAAATGGGGCCGGCTACACCTTC | - | TRBJ1-2 | - | TRBV4-1
CATRDDRQDHEKLFF | TGTGCCACCAGGGATGACAGACAGGATCATGAAAAACTGTTTTTT | few | TRBJ1-4 | - | TRBV15
CASSHQGQQETQYF | TGTGCCAGCAGCCACCAGGGTCAGCAAGAGACCCAGTACTTC | - | TRBJ2-5 | - | TRBV7-4
CASSQVPGILYEQYF | TGCGCCAGCAGCCAAGTTCCAGGGATACTCTACGAGCAGTACTTC | - | TRBJ2-7 | - | TRBV4-1
CASSLTGPTVNEQFF | TGTGCCAGCAGCTTGACCGGGCCCACGGTCAATGAGCAGTTCTTC | - | TRBJ2-1 | - | TRBV7-9
CASSLWTSGGTDTQYF | TGTGCCAGCAGCTTGTGGACTAGCGGGGGCACAGATACGCAGTATTTT | many | TRBJ2-3 | TRBD2 | TRBV7-8
CASSTTGAGNTIYF | TGTGCCAGCAGCACGACAGGGGCTGGAAACACCATATATTTT | many | TRBJ1-3 | TRBD1 | TRBV7-6
CASSQAWDGSNQPQHF | TGTGCCAGCAGCCAAGCATGGGACGGTAGCAATCAGCCCCAGCATTTT | - | TRBJ1-5 | - | TRBV7-4
CASSPEPLGGGEQFF | TGTGCCAGCAGCCCCGAACCACTCGGGGGGGGGGAGCAGTTCTTC | - | TRBJ2-1 | TRBD2 | TRBV7-6
CATTRRGNEQFF | TGTGCCACCACCAGAAGGGGGAATGAGCAGTTCTTC | once | TRBJ2-1 | - | TRBV15
CAISGLFNEQYF | TGTGCCATCAGTGGACTTTTTAACGAGCAGTACTTC | few | TRBJ2-7 | - | TRBV10-3
CASSLRDPTLYNEQFF | TGTGCCAGCAGTTTACGAGACCCCACTCTTTACAATGAGCAGTTCTTC | few | TRBJ2-1 | - | TRBV6-2/TRBV6-3
CASKYYNSPLHF | TGTGCCAGCAAATACTATAATTCACCCCTCCACTTT | few | TRBJ1-6 | - | TRBV27
CASSQLGYDYGYTF | TGTGCCAGCAGCCAGCTGGGTTATGACTATGGCTACACCTTC | few | TRBJ1-2 | - | TRBV27
CASSEVTRYGYTF | TGTGCCAGCAGTGAAGTCACGAGATATGGCTACACCTTC | - | TRBJ1-2 | - | TRBV2
CASSPSAGTGAAKEQFF | TGTGCCAGCAGCCCCAGCGCCGGGACAGGGGCCGCCAAGGAGCAGTTCTTC | few | TRBJ2-1 | TRBD1 | TRBV11-3
CASSGGGVTSYNEQFF | TGTGCCAGTAGTGGGGGGGGGGTCACATCCTACAATGAGCAGTTCTTC | - | TRBJ2-1 | TRBD2 | TRBV19
CSVSRRGGTNEKLFF | TGCAGCGTTTCACGCAGGGGTGGAACTAATGAAAAACTGTTTTTT | few | TRBJ1-4 | - | TRBV29-1
CASSLVNSGANVLTF | TGTGCCAGCAGCTTAGTAAACTCTGGGGCCAACGTCCTGACTTTC | few | TRBJ2-6 | - | TRBV7-4
CASSQPNSHAIDYGYTF | TGTGCCAGCAGCCAACCTAACAGTCACGCGATCGACTATGGCTACACCTTC | once | TRBJ1-2 | - | TRBV4-2
CASSSGAYYNEQFF | TGTGCCAGCAGCTCGGGGGCGTATTACAATGAGCAGTTCTTC | - | TRBJ2-1 | - | TRBV13
CASSFFRAGANVLTF | TGTGCCAGCAGCTTTTTTAGGGCTGGGGCCAACGTCCTGACTTTC | few | TRBJ2-6 | - | TRBV7-2
CASSYGTVFTYF | TGTGCCAGCAGCTACGGTACTGTCTTCACGTACTTC | - | TRBJ2-7 | - | TRBV6-2/TRBV6-3
CASSRGLAKNIQYF | TGTGCCAGCAGTAGGGGGCTAGCCAAAAACATTCAGTACTTC | - | TRBJ2-4 | TRBD1 | TRBV27
CASSRGQVVTEAFF | TGTGCCAGTAGTCGAGGACAGGTTGTCACTGAAGCTTTCTTT | - | TRBJ1-1 | TRBD1 | TRBV19
CASSVDTGGGGETQYF | TGTGCCAGCAGCGTAGACACCGGCGGGGGGGGAGAGACCCAGTACTTC | - | TRBJ2-5 | TRBD2 | TRBV9
CATSRTGAASSYNEQFF | TGTGCCACCAGCAGAACAGGGGCTGCTAGCTCCTACAATGAGCAGTTCTTC | - | TRBJ2-1 | TRBD1 | TRBV15
CASSPPGQRNQPQHF | TGTGCCAGCAGTCCCCCCGGACAGCGTAATCAGCCCCAGCATTTT | - | TRBJ1-5 | - | TRBV12-3/TRBV12-4
CASSPGTSGGTDTQYF | TGTGCCAGCAGCCCCGGGACTAGCGGGGGCACAGATACGCAGTATTTT | - | TRBJ2-3 | TRBD2 | TRBV7-3
CASSFLVRTGPSRGGYTF | TGTGCCAGCAGTTTTCTCGTTCGGACAGGCCCAAGCCGAGGGGGCTACACCTTC | - | TRBJ1-2 | TRBD1 | TRBV12-3/TRBV12-4
CASSPLGSPADTQYF | TGTGCCAGCAGCCCCCTGGGTTCCCCAGCAGATACGCAGTATTTT | - | TRBJ2-3 | - | TRBV3-1
CASSLGVVGNTIYF | TGTGCCAGCAGTTTAGGGGTGGTCGGAAACACCATATATTTT | few | TRBJ1-3 | - | TRBV27
CASSPRAGGLGDTQYF | TGTGCCAGCAGCCCTCGAGCGGGGGGGCTCGGAGATACGCAGTATTTT | - | TRBJ2-3 | TRBD2 | TRBV9